These T cell receptor beta chains were read from a single sample in a study of OX40 agonist ivuxolimab in advanced cancers. The assay was immunoSEQ multiplex PCR, and TCRdb's table has in-frame clones only and misses some. Here the sample spans nearly 80,000 clones, over 75% being singletons. Sample: CD4+ or CD8+ T cells sorted from blood, taken in a trial of the OX40 agonist ivuxolimab. All receptors derive from an adult with an advanced solid tumor such as melanoma, head and neck, liver or kidney cancer. Both conserved end residues are part of each CDR3. The D gene is left open where the match is weak. Expanded clones are given a class, and other clones once, few, many or no size at all.

j_call: TRBJ1-2; d_call: .; v_call: TRBV11-3; clone_size: few; cdr3_nt: TGTGCCAGCAGCCTTGGACAGATAGGCTACACCTTC; cdr3_aa: CASSLGQIGYTF
j_call: TRBJ2-7; d_call: TRBD1; v_call: TRBV14; clone_size: .; cdr3_nt: TGTGCCAGCAGCCAGGGACAGAGCTCCTACGAGCAGTACTTC; cdr3_aa: CASSQGQSSYEQYF
j_call: TRBJ1-1; d_call: TRBD1; v_call: TRBV9; clone_size: once; cdr3_nt: TGTGCCAGCAGCGTAGTGGGGACAGGCGGAACTGAAGCTTTCTTT; cdr3_aa: CASSVVGTGGTEAFF
j_call: TRBJ2-5; d_call: TRBD1; v_call: TRBV5-6; clone_size: .; cdr3_nt: TGTGCCAGCAGCTTGGTGACAGGGGGACAAGAGACCCAGTACTTC; cdr3_aa: CASSLVTGGQETQYF
j_call: TRBJ2-2; d_call: .; v_call: TRBV7-9; clone_size: once; cdr3_nt: TGTGCCAGCAGCTTTGAGGGTGGGGAGCTGTTTTTT; cdr3_aa: CASSFEGGELFF
j_call: TRBJ1-3; d_call: .; v_call: TRBV6-1; clone_size: .; cdr3_nt: TGTGCCAGCACACTTCCTGGAAACACCATATATTTT; cdr3_aa: CASTLPGNTIYF
j_call: TRBJ2-1; d_call: .; v_call: TRBV9; clone_size: .; cdr3_nt: TGTGCCAGCAGCGTAGGAAACAATGAGCAGTTCTTC; cdr3_aa: CASSVGNNEQFF
j_call: TRBJ2-7; d_call: TRBD1; v_call: TRBV28; clone_size: few; cdr3_nt: TGTGCCAGCACCACGCAGGACAGGAGCCTCTCCTACGAGCAGTACTTC; cdr3_aa: CASTTQDRSLSYEQYF
j_call: TRBJ1-4; d_call: .; v_call: TRBV30; clone_size: once; cdr3_nt: TGTGCCAAGGGGGCAACTAATGAAAAACTGTTTTTT; cdr3_aa: CAKGATNEKLFF
j_call: TRBJ2-2; d_call: TRBD1; v_call: TRBV7-3; clone_size: .; cdr3_nt: TGTGCCAGCAGCTTATTATATATGGGACAGGGGAACACCGGGGAGCTGTTTTTT; cdr3_aa: CASSLLYMGQGNTGELFF
j_call: TRBJ2-2; d_call: TRBD1; v_call: TRBV11-2; clone_size: .; cdr3_nt: TGTGCCTCCTTGGGACAGGGGCTGAACACCGGGGAGCTGTTTTTT; cdr3_aa: CASLGQGLNTGELFF
j_call: TRBJ2-7; d_call: .; v_call: TRBV7-9; clone_size: .; cdr3_nt: TGTGCCAGCAGCGGGTACAGCAGAACCTACGAGCAGTACTTC; cdr3_aa: CASSGYSRTYEQYF
j_call: TRBJ2-7; d_call: TRBD2; v_call: TRBV5-1; clone_size: .; cdr3_nt: TGCGCCAGCAGCTATGCTAGCGGGAGTTACGAGCAGTACTTC; cdr3_aa: CASSYASGSYEQYF
j_call: TRBJ2-6; d_call: TRBD1; v_call: TRBV2; clone_size: .; cdr3_nt: TGTGCCAGCATGAGGGGACAGGGAGAAGCTGGGGCCAACGTCCTGACTTTC; cdr3_aa: CASMRGQGEAGANVLTF
j_call: TRBJ2-1; d_call: TRBD1; v_call: TRBV6-5; clone_size: .; cdr3_nt: TGTGCCAGCAGAAACCACAGGGGTAGCAATGAGCAGTTCTTC; cdr3_aa: CASRNHRGSNEQFF
j_call: TRBJ2-5; d_call: .; v_call: TRBV7-2; clone_size: .; cdr3_nt: TGTGCCAGCAGCGTCCTAGGGGAGACCCAGTACTTC; cdr3_aa: CASSVLGETQYF
j_call: TRBJ1-4; d_call: .; v_call: TRBV9; clone_size: .; cdr3_nt: TGTGCCAGCAGCGTAGAAGGCCGACCTAATGAAAAACTGTTTTTT; cdr3_aa: CASSVEGRPNEKLFF
j_call: TRBJ1-2; d_call: TRBD1; v_call: TRBV28; clone_size: few; cdr3_nt: TGTGCCAGCAGTTTAGGACAGGGGGAGTACGGCTACACCTTC; cdr3_aa: CASSLGQGEYGYTF
j_call: TRBJ2-2; d_call: .; v_call: TRBV27; clone_size: .; cdr3_nt: TGTGCCAGCAGCCCCGGACTGGATTTAGGGAGACGGGCCGGGGAGCTGTTTTTT; cdr3_aa: CASSPGLDLGRRAGELFF
j_call: TRBJ2-7; d_call: TRBD1; v_call: TRBV18; clone_size: .; cdr3_nt: TGTGCCGGCTCACCACCGTTGATACGCGGACAGGGTATGCACGAGCAGTACTTC; cdr3_aa: CAGSPPLIRGQGMHEQYF
j_call: TRBJ2-3; d_call: TRBD2; v_call: TRBV7-3; clone_size: .; cdr3_nt: TGTGCCAGCAGCTCTCAGCGGGAGAGCCGGGATACGCAGTATTTT; cdr3_aa: CASSSQRESRDTQYF
j_call: TRBJ2-7; d_call: .; v_call: TRBV5-4; clone_size: .; cdr3_nt: TGTGCCAGCAGCGAAATTGGACACCTCTCCTACGAGCAGTACTTC; cdr3_aa: CASSEIGHLSYEQYF
j_call: TRBJ1-1; d_call: .; v_call: TRBV4-1; clone_size: .; cdr3_nt: TGCGCCAGCAGCCGGGGGGGCACTCTAACTGAAGCTTTCTTT; cdr3_aa: CASSRGGTLTEAFF
j_call: TRBJ2-2; d_call: .; v_call: TRBV5-5; clone_size: .; cdr3_nt: TGTGCCAGCAGCGGACCGACAGTTCAACCCGGGGAGCTGTTTTTT; cdr3_aa: CASSGPTVQPGELFF
j_call: TRBJ2-3; d_call: .; v_call: TRBV5-1; clone_size: .; cdr3_nt: TGCGCCAGCAGCGGATGGACAGACCCTAGCACAGATACGCAGTATTTT; cdr3_aa: CASSGWTDPSTDTQYF
j_call: TRBJ1-3; d_call: .; v_call: TRBV28; clone_size: .; cdr3_nt: TGTGCCAGCAGTTCGTCCGGGCCTGGAAACACCATATATTTT; cdr3_aa: CASSSSGPGNTIYF
j_call: TRBJ2-5; d_call: .; v_call: TRBV5-4; clone_size: .; cdr3_nt: TGTGCCAGCAGCTGGGACTTTAAGCAAGAGACCCAGTACTTC; cdr3_aa: CASSWDFKQETQYF
j_call: TRBJ1-5; d_call: TRBD1; v_call: TRBV15; clone_size: .; cdr3_nt: TGTGCCACCAGCGTCTACAGGGGAAATCAGCCCCAGCATTTT; cdr3_aa: CATSVYRGNQPQHF
j_call: TRBJ2-3; d_call: .; v_call: TRBV19; clone_size: few; cdr3_nt: TGTGCCAGTAAGGATACCTATAGCACAGATACGCAGTATTTT; cdr3_aa: CASKDTYSTDTQYF
j_call: TRBJ2-7; d_call: .; v_call: TRBV2; clone_size: .; cdr3_nt: TGTGCCAGCAGGGGAGACAGGTTCGATCACGAGCAGTACTTC; cdr3_aa: CASRGDRFDHEQYF
j_call: TRBJ1-5; d_call: .; v_call: TRBV19; clone_size: once; cdr3_nt: TGTGCCAGTACCTTCAATAGCAATCAGCCCCAGCATTTT; cdr3_aa: CASTFNSNQPQHF
j_call: TRBJ2-2; d_call: TRBD2; v_call: TRBV28; clone_size: .; cdr3_nt: TGTGCCACAGCGGGAGAATGGACCGGGGAGCTGTTTTTT; cdr3_aa: CATAGEWTGELFF
j_call: TRBJ1-3; d_call: .; v_call: TRBV11-2; clone_size: .; cdr3_nt: TGTGCCAGCAGCAGGATTGGGGGACGTCGCTCTGGAAACACCATATATTTT; cdr3_aa: CASSRIGGRRSGNTIYF
j_call: TRBJ1-1; d_call: .; v_call: TRBV7-9; clone_size: .; cdr3_nt: TGTGCCAGCAGCTTAGGGGAGGCCAACTCTGAAGCTTTCTTT; cdr3_aa: CASSLGEANSEAFF
j_call: TRBJ2-7; d_call: .; v_call: TRBV14; clone_size: .; cdr3_nt: TGTGCCAGCAGCCAAGGGGGTTCAGAGAGGGATACCGAGCAGTACTTC; cdr3_aa: CASSQGGSERDTEQYF
j_call: TRBJ2-3; d_call: .; v_call: TRBV6-1; clone_size: .; cdr3_nt: TGTGCCAGCAGGGACCGGGCCCGGGGTGAGCAGTATTTT; cdr3_aa: CASRDRARGEQYF
j_call: TRBJ1-6; d_call: TRBD1; v_call: TRBV28; clone_size: .; cdr3_nt: TGTGCCAGCAGGACACAGGGGGCGTGGAATTCACCCCTCCACTTT; cdr3_aa: CASRTQGAWNSPLHF
j_call: TRBJ2-7; d_call: .; v_call: TRBV30; clone_size: .; cdr3_nt: TGTGCCTGGAGTGTTGGGGTTAAGTACGAGCAGTACTTC; cdr3_aa: CAWSVGVKYEQYF
j_call: TRBJ2-7; d_call: TRBD1; v_call: TRBV5-4; clone_size: .; cdr3_nt: TGTGCCAGCAGCTCGACAGGGGTCGAGCAGTACTTC; cdr3_aa: CASSSTGVEQYF
j_call: TRBJ2-7; d_call: .; v_call: TRBV5-1; clone_size: .; cdr3_nt: TGCGCCAGCAGCCCCCAGTCCGGAACCTACGAGCAGTACTTC; cdr3_aa: CASSPQSGTYEQYF
j_call: TRBJ2-3; d_call: TRBD1; v_call: TRBV4-3; clone_size: .; cdr3_nt: TGCGCCAGCAGCCAAGCCCCCCCACAGCAGGGGGCTGCAGATACGCAGTATTTT; cdr3_aa: CASSQAPPQQGAADTQYF
j_call: TRBJ2-7; d_call: .; v_call: TRBV28; clone_size: .; cdr3_nt: TGTGCCAGCAGTTTCCGGACAAGCTTGGACGAGCAGTACTTC; cdr3_aa: CASSFRTSLDEQYF
j_call: TRBJ2-5; d_call: .; v_call: TRBV7-6; clone_size: .; cdr3_nt: TGTGCCAGCAGCTTAGGAGTCAGCACCTGGGAGACCCAGTACTTC; cdr3_aa: CASSLGVSTWETQYF
j_call: TRBJ2-3; d_call: TRBD2; v_call: TRBV7-2; clone_size: once; cdr3_nt: TGTGCCAGCAGCTCGCCTAGCGGGAGGAGGGAAGATACGCAGTATTTT; cdr3_aa: CASSSPSGRREDTQYF
j_call: TRBJ2-4; d_call: .; v_call: TRBV28; clone_size: .; cdr3_nt: TGTGCCAGCAGTTCACGGACCGCCATGGGGAACATTCAGTACTTC; cdr3_aa: CASSSRTAMGNIQYF
j_call: TRBJ1-1; d_call: TRBD1; v_call: TRBV7-8; clone_size: .; cdr3_nt: TGTGCCAGCAGCTCGCGACAGGGGGTCCGTGAAGCTTTCTTT; cdr3_aa: CASSSRQGVREAFF
j_call: TRBJ2-7; d_call: TRBD1; v_call: TRBV27; clone_size: .; cdr3_nt: TGTGCCAGCAGTCCAAGACAGGGTTTAAACGAGCAGTACTTC; cdr3_aa: CASSPRQGLNEQYF
j_call: TRBJ1-1; d_call: .; v_call: TRBV5-4; clone_size: .; cdr3_nt: TGTGCCAGCAGCTTTGGCCGGGATGAAGCTTTCTTT; cdr3_aa: CASSFGRDEAFF
j_call: TRBJ2-1; d_call: .; v_call: TRBV21-1; clone_size: .; cdr3_nt: TGTGCCAGCAGCAACCGGACACAGAGCTCCTACAATGAGCAGTTCTTC; cdr3_aa: CASSNRTQSSYNEQFF
j_call: TRBJ2-5; d_call: TRBD2; v_call: TRBV5-1; clone_size: .; cdr3_nt: TGCGCCAGCAGCCTCGGGGGGGACCAAGAGACCCAGTACTTC; cdr3_aa: CASSLGGDQETQYF
j_call: TRBJ2-1; d_call: TRBD1; v_call: TRBV11-3; clone_size: .; cdr3_nt: TGTGCCAGCAGCCCTCGGGACAGGGCCTACAATGAGCAGTTCTTC; cdr3_aa: CASSPRDRAYNEQFF
j_call: TRBJ2-5; d_call: TRBD2; v_call: TRBV11-2; clone_size: .; cdr3_nt: TGTGCCAGCAGCAATCTAGCGGACCGGCAGACCCAGTACTTC; cdr3_aa: CASSNLADRQTQYF
j_call: TRBJ2-2; d_call: .; v_call: TRBV6-6; clone_size: few; cdr3_nt: TGTGCCAGCACAAACCTAGGAACCGGGGAGCTGTTTTTT; cdr3_aa: CASTNLGTGELFF